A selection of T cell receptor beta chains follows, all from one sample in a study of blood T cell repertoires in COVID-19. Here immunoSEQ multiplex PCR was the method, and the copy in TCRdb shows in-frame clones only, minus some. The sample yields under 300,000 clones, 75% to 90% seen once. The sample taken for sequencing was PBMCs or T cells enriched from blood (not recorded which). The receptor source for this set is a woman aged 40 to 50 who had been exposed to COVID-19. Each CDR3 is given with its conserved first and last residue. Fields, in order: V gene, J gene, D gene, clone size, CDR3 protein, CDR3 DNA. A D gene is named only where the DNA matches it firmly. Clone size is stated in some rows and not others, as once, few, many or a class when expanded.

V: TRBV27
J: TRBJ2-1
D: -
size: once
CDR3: CASSAYNEQFF
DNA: TGTGCCAGCAGCGCCTACAATGAGCAGTTCTTC

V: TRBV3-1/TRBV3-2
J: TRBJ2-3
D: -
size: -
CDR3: CASSQEEHYPHTDTQYF
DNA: TGTGCCAGCAGCCAAGAAGAGCATTACCCGCACACAGATACGCAGTATTTT

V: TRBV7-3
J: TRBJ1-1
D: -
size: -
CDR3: CASSTSGARPDMNTEAFF
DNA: TGTGCCAGCAGCACGTCAGGCGCCAGGCCCGATATGAACACTGAAGCTTTCTTT

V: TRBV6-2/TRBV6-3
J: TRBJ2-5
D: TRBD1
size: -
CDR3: CASSYGTGGRETQYF
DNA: TGTGCCAGCAGTTACGGGACAGGGGGCAGGGAGACCCAGTACTTC

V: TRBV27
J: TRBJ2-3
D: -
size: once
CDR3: CASSLKYQASTDTQYF
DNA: TGTGCCAGCAGTTTAAAGTATCAGGCCAGCACAGATACGCAGTATTTT

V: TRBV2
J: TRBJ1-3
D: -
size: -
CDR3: CASKPGLISGNTIYF
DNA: TGTGCCAGCAAGCCAGGGCTAATCTCTGGAAACACCATATATTTT

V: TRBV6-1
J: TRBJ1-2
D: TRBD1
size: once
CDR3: CASRLTGDFYGYTF
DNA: TGTGCCAGCAGACTGACAGGGGATTTCTATGGCTACACCTTC

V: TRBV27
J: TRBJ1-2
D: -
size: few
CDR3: CASSLFFEGYGYTF
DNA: TGTGCCAGCAGTTTATTTTTTGAGGGCTATGGCTACACCTTC

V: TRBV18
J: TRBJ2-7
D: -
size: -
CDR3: CASSPPRRDLSYEQYF
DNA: TGTGCCAGCTCACCCCCGAGGAGAGACCTCTCCTACGAGCAGTACTTC

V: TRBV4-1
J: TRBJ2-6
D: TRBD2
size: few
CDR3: CASSQERGGSGANVLTF
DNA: TGCGCCAGCAGCCAAGAGCGGGGGGGCTCTGGGGCCAACGTCCTGACTTTC

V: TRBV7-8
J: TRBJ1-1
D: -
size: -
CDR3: CASSLRVLTEAFF
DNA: TGTGCCAGCAGCCTCAGGGTTTTGACTGAAGCTTTCTTT

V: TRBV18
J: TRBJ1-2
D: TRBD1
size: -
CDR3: CASSLPRDRGLGYTF
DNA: TGTGCCAGCTCTCTCCCCCGGGACAGGGGGTTGGGCTACACCTTC

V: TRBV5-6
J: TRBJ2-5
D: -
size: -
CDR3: CASSLWGVSQETQYF
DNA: TGTGCCAGCAGCTTGTGGGGAGTCAGCCAAGAGACCCAGTACTTC

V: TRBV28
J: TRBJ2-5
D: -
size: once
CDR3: CASSDSTQETQYF
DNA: TGTGCCAGCTCCGACAGTACACAAGAGACCCAGTACTTC

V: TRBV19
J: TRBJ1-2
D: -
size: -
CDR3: CASRDPTAQSYYGYTF
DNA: TGTGCCAGTAGAGACCCGACAGCACAGTCTTACTATGGCTACACCTTC

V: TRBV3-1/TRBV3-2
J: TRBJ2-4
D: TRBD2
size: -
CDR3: CASSTGTSGGVAKNIQYF
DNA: TGTGCCAGCAGCACCGGGACTAGCGGGGGGGTAGCCAAAAACATTCAGTACTTC

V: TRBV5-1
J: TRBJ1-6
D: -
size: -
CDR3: CASSLQGFRSPLHF
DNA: TGCGCCAGCAGCTTGCAGGGTTTCAGGTCACCCCTCCACTTT

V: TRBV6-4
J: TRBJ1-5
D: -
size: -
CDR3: CASSERENQPQHF
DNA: TGTGCCAGCAGTGAACGGGAAAATCAGCCCCAGCATTTT

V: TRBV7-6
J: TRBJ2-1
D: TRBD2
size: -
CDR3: CASSLGLAGGGDEQFF
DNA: TGTGCCAGCAGCCTCGGACTAGCGGGAGGGGGCGATGAGCAGTTCTTC

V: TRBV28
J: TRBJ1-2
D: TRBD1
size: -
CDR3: CASSSTGAYGYTF
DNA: TGTGCCAGCAGTTCTACAGGGGCCTATGGCTACACCTTC

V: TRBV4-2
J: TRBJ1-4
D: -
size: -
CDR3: CASSQRGQSEKLFF
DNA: TGTGCCAGCAGCCAAAGGGGACAAAGTGAAAAACTGTTTTTT

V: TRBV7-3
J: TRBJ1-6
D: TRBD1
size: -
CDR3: CASRTGASNSPLHF
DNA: TGTGCCAGCAGGACAGGGGCTTCTAATTCACCCCTCCACTTT

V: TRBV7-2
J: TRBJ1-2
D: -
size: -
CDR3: CASRRVLDYGYTF
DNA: TGTGCCAGCAGGCGGGTCCTGGACTATGGCTACACCTTC

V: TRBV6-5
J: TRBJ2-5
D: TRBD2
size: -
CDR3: CASSYPLAGGKETQYF
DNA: TGTGCCAGCAGTTACCCTCTAGCGGGGGGGAAAGAGACCCAGTACTTC

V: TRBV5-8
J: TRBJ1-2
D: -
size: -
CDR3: CASSFADRMDYGYTF
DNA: TGTGCCAGCAGCTTCGCGGACAGAATGGACTATGGCTACACCTTC

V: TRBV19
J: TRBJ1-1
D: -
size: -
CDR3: CASSPGLMNTEAFF
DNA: TGTGCCAGTAGCCCCGGACTGATGAACACTGAAGCTTTCTTT

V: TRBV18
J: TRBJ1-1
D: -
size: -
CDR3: CASSPANTEAFF
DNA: TGTGCCAGCTCACCGGCAAACACTGAAGCTTTCTTT

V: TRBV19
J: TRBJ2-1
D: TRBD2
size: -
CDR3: CASSPLLAGGLGEQFF
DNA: TGTGCCAGTAGTCCCTTACTAGCGGGGGGGCTGGGTGAGCAGTTCTTC

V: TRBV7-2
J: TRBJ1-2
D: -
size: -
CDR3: CASSQLGSYGYTF
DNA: TGTGCCAGCAGCCAATTGGGCAGCTATGGCTACACCTTC

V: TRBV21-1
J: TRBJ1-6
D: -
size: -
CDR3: CASGGDSPLHF
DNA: TGTGCCAGCGGGGGGGATTCACCCCTCCACTTT

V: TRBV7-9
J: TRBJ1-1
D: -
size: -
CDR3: CASSLGAKGAEAFF
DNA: TGTGCCAGCAGCTTAGGGGCAAAAGGGGCTGAAGCTTTCTTT

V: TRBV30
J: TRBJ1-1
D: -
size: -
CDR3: CAWKSGGSTEAFF
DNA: TGTGCCTGGAAATCTGGAGGTTCCACTGAAGCTTTCTTT

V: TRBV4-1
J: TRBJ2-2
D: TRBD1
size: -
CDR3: CASSQVGDRGLFF
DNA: TGCGCCAGCAGCCAAGTGGGGGACAGAGGGCTGTTTTTT

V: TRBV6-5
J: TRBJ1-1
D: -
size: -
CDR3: CASSWTGDTEAFF
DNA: TGTGCCAGCAGTTGGACTGGGGACACTGAAGCTTTCTTT

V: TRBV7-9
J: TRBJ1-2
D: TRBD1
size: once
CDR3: CASSSDRGDSGYTF
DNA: TGTGCCAGCAGCTCCGACAGGGGGGATTCTGGCTACACCTTC